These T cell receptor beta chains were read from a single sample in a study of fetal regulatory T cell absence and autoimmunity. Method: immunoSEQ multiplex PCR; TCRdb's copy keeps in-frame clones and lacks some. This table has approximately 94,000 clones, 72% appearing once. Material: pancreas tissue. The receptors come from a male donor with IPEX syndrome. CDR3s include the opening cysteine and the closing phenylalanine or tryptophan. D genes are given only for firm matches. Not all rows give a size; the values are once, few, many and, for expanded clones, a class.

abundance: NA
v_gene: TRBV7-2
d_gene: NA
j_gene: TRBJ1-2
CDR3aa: CASSRDINSLHYGYTF
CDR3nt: TGTGCCAGCAGCAGGGACATAAACTCTCTCCATTATGGCTACACCTTC

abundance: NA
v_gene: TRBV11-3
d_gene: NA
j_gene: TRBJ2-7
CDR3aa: CASSHDSDEQYF
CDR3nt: TGTGCCAGCAGCCACGATTCTGACGAGCAGTACTTC

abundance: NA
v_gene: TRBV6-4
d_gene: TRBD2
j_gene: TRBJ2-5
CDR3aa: CASSDSTSGGEWRETQYF
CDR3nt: TGTGCCAGCAGTGACTCGACCAGCGGGGGGGAATGGAGGGAGACCCAGTACTTC

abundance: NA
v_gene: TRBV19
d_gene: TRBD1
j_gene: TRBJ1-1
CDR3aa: CASSFGQGFTEAFF
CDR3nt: TGTGCCAGTAGTTTTGGACAGGGGTTCACTGAAGCTTTCTTT

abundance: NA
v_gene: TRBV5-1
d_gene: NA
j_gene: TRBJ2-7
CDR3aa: CASSLTRLVPSEQYF
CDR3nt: TGCGCCAGCAGCTTGACTCGACTAGTCCCATCCGAGCAGTACTTC

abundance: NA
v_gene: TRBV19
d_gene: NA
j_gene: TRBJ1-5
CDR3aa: CASSTTPEGLNQPQHF
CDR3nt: TGTGCCAGTAGTACCACCCCGGAAGGGCTCAATCAGCCCCAGCATTTT

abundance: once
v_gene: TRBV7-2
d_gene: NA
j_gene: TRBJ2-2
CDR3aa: CASSRGGELFF
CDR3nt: TGTGCCAGCAGTAGAGGGGGGGAGCTGTTTTTT

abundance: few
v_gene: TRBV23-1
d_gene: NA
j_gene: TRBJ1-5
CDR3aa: CASSRGPSNQPQHF
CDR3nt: TGCGCCAGCAGTCGGGGGCCTAGCAATCAGCCCCAGCATTTT

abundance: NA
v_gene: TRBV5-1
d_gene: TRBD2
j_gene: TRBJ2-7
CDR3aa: CASSPIAGGLIHEQYF
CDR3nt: TGCGCCAGCAGCCCCATAGCGGGGGGGCTAATTCACGAGCAGTACTTC

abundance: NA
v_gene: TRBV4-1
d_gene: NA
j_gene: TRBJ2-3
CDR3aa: CASSQRQAFGTDTQYF
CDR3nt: TGCGCCAGCAGCCAAAGACAGGCCTTCGGCACAGATACGCAGTATTTT

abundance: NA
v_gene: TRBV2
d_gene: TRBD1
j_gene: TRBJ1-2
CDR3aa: CARRTGFYGYTF
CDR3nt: TGTGCCAGGAGGACAGGTTTTTATGGCTACACCTTC

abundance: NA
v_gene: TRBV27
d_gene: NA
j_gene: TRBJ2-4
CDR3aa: CASSWGAKNIQYF
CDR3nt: TGTGCCAGCAGTTGGGGGGCCAAAAACATTCAGTACTTC

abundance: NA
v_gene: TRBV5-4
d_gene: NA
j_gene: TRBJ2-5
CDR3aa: CASSRGPATPQETQYF
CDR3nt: TGTGCCAGCAGTAGGGGACCCGCAACCCCCCAAGAGACCCAGTACTTC

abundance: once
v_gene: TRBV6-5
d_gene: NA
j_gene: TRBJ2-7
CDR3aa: CASSYGGSGEQYF
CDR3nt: TGTGCCAGCAGTTACGGGGGGTCGGGCGAGCAGTACTTC

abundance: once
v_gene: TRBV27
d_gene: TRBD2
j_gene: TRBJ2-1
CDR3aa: CASSPHGLAGGLKNEQFF
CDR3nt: TGTGCCAGCAGTCCACACGGACTAGCGGGAGGTTTAAAGAATGAGCAGTTCTTC

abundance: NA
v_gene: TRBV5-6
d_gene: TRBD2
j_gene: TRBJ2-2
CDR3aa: CASSFELAGALNTGELFF
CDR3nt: TGTGCCAGCAGCTTCGAACTAGCGGGGGCGCTGAACACCGGGGAGCTGTTTTTT

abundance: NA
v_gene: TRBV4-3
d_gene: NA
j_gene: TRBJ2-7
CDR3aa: CASSQDLTFYEQYF
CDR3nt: TGCGCCAGCAGCCAAGATTTAACGTTCTACGAGCAGTACTTC

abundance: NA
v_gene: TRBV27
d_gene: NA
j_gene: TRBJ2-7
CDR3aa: CASSYTSAGYEQYF
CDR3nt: TGTGCCAGCAGTTACACCTCCGCGGGCTACGAGCAGTACTTC

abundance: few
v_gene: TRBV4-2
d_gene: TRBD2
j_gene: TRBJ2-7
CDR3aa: CASSQSSGSHEQYF
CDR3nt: TGTGCCAGCAGCCAATCTAGCGGGAGCCACGAGCAGTACTTC

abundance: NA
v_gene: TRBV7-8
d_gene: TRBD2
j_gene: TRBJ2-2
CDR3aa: CASSLLGGGAETGELFF
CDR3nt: TGTGCCAGCAGCTTACTTGGCGGGGGGGCGGAGACCGGGGAGCTGTTTTTT

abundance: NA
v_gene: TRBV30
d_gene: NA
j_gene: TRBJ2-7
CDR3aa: CAWSPRMGYEQYF
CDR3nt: TGTGCCTGGAGTCCCCGGATGGGATACGAGCAGTACTTC

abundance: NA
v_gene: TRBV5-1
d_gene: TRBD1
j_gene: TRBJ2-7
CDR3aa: CASSLVDRGREQYF
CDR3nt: TGCGCCAGCAGCTTGGTGGACAGGGGGCGCGAGCAGTACTTC

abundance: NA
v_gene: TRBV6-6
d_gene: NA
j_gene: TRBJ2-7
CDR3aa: CASSYSGTLDEQYF
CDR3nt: TGTGCCAGCAGTTACTCCGGGACCCTCGACGAGCAGTACTTC

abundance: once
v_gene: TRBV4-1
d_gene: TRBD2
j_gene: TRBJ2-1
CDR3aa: CASSQRTSGGLDEQFF
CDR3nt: TGCGCCAGCAGCCAACGGACTAGCGGGGGCCTGGATGAGCAGTTCTTC

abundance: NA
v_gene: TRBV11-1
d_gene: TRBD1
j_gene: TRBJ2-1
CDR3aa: CASSHFRQGSNEQFF
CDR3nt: TGTGCCAGCAGCCACTTCCGACAGGGAAGCAATGAGCAGTTCTTC

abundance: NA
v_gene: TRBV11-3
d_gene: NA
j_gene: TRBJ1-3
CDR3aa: CASSLGHGNTIYF
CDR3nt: TGTGCCAGCAGCTTAGGACATGGAAACACCATATATTTT

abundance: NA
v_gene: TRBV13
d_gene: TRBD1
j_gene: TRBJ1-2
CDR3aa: CASSHFRDSYGYTF
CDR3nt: TGTGCCAGCAGCCACTTTCGGGACAGTTATGGCTACACCTTC

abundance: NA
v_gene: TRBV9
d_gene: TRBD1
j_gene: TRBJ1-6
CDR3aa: CASSEDDRGIANSPLHF
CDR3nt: TGTGCCAGCAGTGAGGACGACAGGGGGATTGCTAATTCACCCCTCCACTTT

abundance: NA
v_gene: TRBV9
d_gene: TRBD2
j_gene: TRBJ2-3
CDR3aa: CASSVEGLAGVSDTQYF
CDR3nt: TGTGCCAGCAGCGTAGAGGGACTAGCGGGGGTGTCAGATACGCAGTATTTT

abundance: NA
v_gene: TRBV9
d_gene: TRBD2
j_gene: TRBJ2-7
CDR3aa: CASSVESSGGAYEQYF
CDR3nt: TGTGCCAGCAGCGTAGAGTCTAGCGGGGGGGCCTACGAGCAGTACTTC

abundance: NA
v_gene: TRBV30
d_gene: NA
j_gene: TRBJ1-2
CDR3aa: CAWSEGHPNNYGYTF
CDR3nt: TGTGCCTGGAGCGAGGGCCACCCGAATAACTATGGCTACACCTTC

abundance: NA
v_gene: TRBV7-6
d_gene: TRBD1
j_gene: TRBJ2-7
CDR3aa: CASSFETGDYEQYF
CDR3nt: TGTGCCAGCAGCTTCGAGACAGGGGACTACGAGCAGTACTTC

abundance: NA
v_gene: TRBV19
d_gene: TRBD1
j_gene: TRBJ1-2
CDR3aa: CASSIGQGLYGYTF
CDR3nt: TGTGCCAGTAGTATAGGACAGGGGCTCTATGGCTACACCTTC

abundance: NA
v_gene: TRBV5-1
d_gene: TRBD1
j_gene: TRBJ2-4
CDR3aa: CASSDLTGDEDIQYF
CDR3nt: TGCGCCAGCAGCGACCTGACAGGGGACGAGGACATTCAGTACTTC

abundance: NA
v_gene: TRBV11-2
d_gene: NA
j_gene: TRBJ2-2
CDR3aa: CASSLESGSGELFF
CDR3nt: TGTGCCAGCAGCTTAGAATCAGGGTCCGGGGAGCTGTTTTTT

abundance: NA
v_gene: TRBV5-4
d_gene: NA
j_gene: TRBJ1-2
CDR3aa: CASSLSANYGYTF
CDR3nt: TGTGCCAGCAGCTTGTCAGCTAACTATGGCTACACCTTC

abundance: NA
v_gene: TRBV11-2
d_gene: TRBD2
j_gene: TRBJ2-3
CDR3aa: CASSLDRREGHSQYF
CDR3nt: TGTGCCAGCAGCTTAGATAGGCGGGAGGGCCACTCGCAGTATTTT

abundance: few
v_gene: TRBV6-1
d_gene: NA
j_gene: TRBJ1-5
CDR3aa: CASSEWQDSNQPQHF
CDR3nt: TGTGCCAGCAGTGAATGGCAGGATAGCAATCAGCCCCAGCATTTT

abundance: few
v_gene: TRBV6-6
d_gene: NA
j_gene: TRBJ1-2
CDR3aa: CASSYSASNYGYTF
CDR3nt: TGTGCCAGCAGTTACTCGGCCTCAAACTATGGCTACACCTTC

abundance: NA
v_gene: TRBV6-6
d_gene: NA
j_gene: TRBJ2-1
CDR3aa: CASSYSINEQFF
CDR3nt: TGTGCCAGCAGTTACTCGATCAATGAGCAGTTCTTC

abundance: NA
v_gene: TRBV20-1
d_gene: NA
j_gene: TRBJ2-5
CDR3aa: CSARLQRTQYF
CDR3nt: TGCAGTGCTAGGCTGCAGCGGACCCAGTACTTC

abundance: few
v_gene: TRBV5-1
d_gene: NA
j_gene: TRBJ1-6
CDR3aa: CASSPVPDRLGSPLHF
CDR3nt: TGCGCCAGCAGCCCCGTCCCTGACAGGTTGGGATCACCCCTCCACTTT

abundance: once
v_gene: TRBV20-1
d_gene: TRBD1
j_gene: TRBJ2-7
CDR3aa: CSATGGYEQYF
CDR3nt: TGCAGTGCGACAGGGGGCTACGAGCAGTACTTC

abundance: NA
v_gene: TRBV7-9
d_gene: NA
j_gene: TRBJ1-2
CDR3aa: CASTRGGVGYTF
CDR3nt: TGTGCCAGCACCCGTGGAGGGGTGGGCTACACCTTC

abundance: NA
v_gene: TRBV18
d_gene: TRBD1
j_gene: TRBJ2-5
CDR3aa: CASSPPRQGSPQETQYF
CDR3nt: TGTGCCAGCTCACCACCAAGACAGGGGTCCCCTCAAGAGACCCAGTACTTC

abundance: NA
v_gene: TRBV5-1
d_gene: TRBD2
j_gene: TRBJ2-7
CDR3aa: CASSSGGASYEQYF
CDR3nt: TGCGCCAGCAGCTCGGGGGGGGCCTCCTACGAGCAGTACTTC